The clone carrying this T cell receptor (beta chain) was seen repeatedly, ten times or more. The V end was cut by 2 bases, the J end by 8 bases, with 21 bases between. The CDR3 sequence is 16 residues long. Germline V lookup: CDR1 LGHNA, CDR2 YNFKEQ. TCRdb recomputed calls from the 5' RACE reads with MiXCR, one row per CDR3 protein. The table has fewer than 900,000 distinct CDR3 sequences, 21% seen once. This sample was included in a study of identical twins. The data also belong to a second study, concerning T cells expressing NK-cell markers.

V is TRBV4-2 and J is TRBJ1-2, with TRBD1 as a possible D gene (6 bases). Sequenced sample: PBMCs. The source is a woman aged 18-35 years in good health. CDR3 DNA sequence: TGTGCCAGCAGCCAATCCTCGGACAGCCGGGGGGGGGGCTACACCTTC. Protein: CASSQSSDSRGGGYTF.